This T cell receptor beta chain was captured in a study of pediatric ulcerative colitis. Notes on the study in general: No controls had the two rectal clonotypes shared by ulcerative colitis patients. Clonal expansions reduced rectal repertoire diversity in acute severe colitis.

This table comes from immunoSEQ multiplex PCR, and its TCRdb copy is limited to in-frame clones, with some not included. The profile shows about 64,000 clones, more than 60% of them singletons. The CDR3 is made up of 14 amino acids. Germline-derived CDR1 and CDR2 are KGHSH and LQKENI. With 2 bases clipped from V and 14 bases from J, the junction kept 8 bases outside the gene matches. The blood sample was taken during the colonoscopy visit. Remarks on this clone: The antigen is not known.

The chain recombines TRBV18 with TRBJ2-1; TRBD1 matches at 11 bases. Sequenced input: blood. The receptor was isolated from a boy aged 5-17 years with moderate ulcerative colitis. This CDR3 reads CASSPVDRGRKEFF. The CDR3 DNA reads TGTGCCAGCTCACCAGTGGACAGGGGGCGCAAGGAGTTCTTC.